This TCR beta chain was retrieved from a study of shared clonotypes between healthy human individuals. TCRdb's copy holds only in-frame clones and misses some; the assay was immunoSEQ multiplex PCR. The table has a few million clones, about 90% seen once. As to this clone: The antigen is unknown.

Free of recent acute infections or vaccinations, the donors were healthy HIV-negative adults. CD45RA+ naive and CD45RA-negative memory subsets were separated from CD4+ cells. Germline CDR1 is SQVTM and CDR2 is ANQGSEA. The CDR3 covers 11 residues. V was clipped by 8 bases and J by 4 bases, with 11 bases between them. Study-level results: Rarefaction indicated that sorted-subset sequencing remained incomplete although depth was large.

The chain joins TRBV29-1 to TRBJ2-5; no definite D call. The sample taken for sequencing was naive CD4+ T cells from PBMCs. Subset: CD45RA+ positively selected. This clonotype originated in a man aged 18 to 30 in good health. Some clones in this sample may be carry-over from other donors' samples. For the CDR3, the DNA is TGCAGCCCTCGGGTGGGAGAGACCCAGTACTTC. It specifies CSPRVGETQYF.